The rows below give T cell receptor beta chains drawn from one sample of a study of shared clonotypes between healthy human individuals. Here immunoSEQ multiplex PCR was the method, and the copy in TCRdb shows in-frame clones only, minus some. The sample gives under 150,000 clones, approximately 70% of which show up once; around 25% is in the top ten. Sequencing input: memory CD8+ T cells sorted from blood. The receptors were gathered from a woman in her 30s in good health. CDR3s include the opening cysteine and the closing phenylalanine or tryptophan. A D gene is named only where the DNA matches it firmly. Rows give clone size only sometimes, using once, few, many, or a class for an expanded clone.

clone_size,d_call,j_call,v_call,cdr3_aa,cdr3_nt
few,NA,TRBJ2-7,TRBV5-6,CASSYRALGEQYF,TGTGCCAGCAGCTACCGGGCCCTGGGGGAGCAGTACTTC
NA,TRBD1,TRBJ2-7,TRBV4-1,CASSLAVQGAYEQYF,TGCGCCAGCAGCCTGGCGGTTCAGGGGGCCTACGAGCAGTACTTC
many,TRBD2,TRBJ2-7,TRBV6-5,CASSLGLADYEQYF,TGTGCCAGCAGTCTTGGACTAGCAGATTACGAGCAGTACTTC
NA,NA,TRBJ1-2,TRBV10-3,CAISESQFYGYTF,TGTGCCATCAGTGAGTCCCAATTCTATGGCTACACCTTC
NA,NA,TRBJ2-2,TRBV7-8,CASSFFRTSAGELFF,TGTGCCAGCAGCTTTTTCAGGACGAGCGCCGGGGAGCTGTTTTTT
NA,NA,TRBJ1-1,TRBV27,CASSLYPGGEAFF,TGTGCCAGCAGTTTATACCCGGGGGGCGAAGCTTTCTTT
NA,TRBD2,TRBJ2-2,TRBV29-1,CSVEEVGGSNTGELFF,TGCAGCGTTGAAGAGGTCGGGGGGTCCAACACCGGGGAGCTGTTTTTT
NA,NA,TRBJ2-7,TRBV25-1,CASSSRDGGKQYF,TGTGCCAGCAGTTCCCGGGACGGGGGCAAGCAGTACTTC
NA,NA,TRBJ2-7,TRBV7-9,CASSLGPNYEQYF,TGTGCCAGCAGCTTAGGTCCAAACTACGAGCAGTACTTC
few,NA,TRBJ2-1,TRBV9,CASSAGRSSYNEQFF,TGTGCCAGCAGCGCAGGGAGAAGCTCCTACAATGAGCAGTTCTTC
many,TRBD2,TRBJ2-2,TRBV6-1,CASSEGSLAGVTGELFF,TGTGCCAGCAGTGAAGGTTCGCTAGCGGGAGTTACCGGGGAGCTGTTTTTT
NA,TRBD1,TRBJ1-1,TRBV7-9,CASIMTGLGNTEAFF,TGTGCCAGCATCATGACAGGGCTAGGGAACACTGAAGCTTTCTTT
many,TRBD2,TRBJ2-7,TRBV7-8,CASSQERGASYEQYF,TGTGCCAGCAGCCAAGAGCGGGGTGCCTCCTACGAGCAGTACTTC
NA,NA,TRBJ2-7,TRBV11-2,CASSLEMDTTYEQYF,TGTGCCAGCAGCTTAGAGATGGACACTACCTACGAGCAGTACTTC
NA,NA,TRBJ2-2,TRBV6-6,CASSKEGTGELFF,TGTGCCAGCAGCAAGGAAGGGACCGGGGAGCTGTTTTTT
NA,NA,TRBJ2-1,TRBV20-1,CSAKTDEQFF,TGCAGTGCTAAAACCGATGAGCAGTTCTTC
NA,NA,TRBJ2-6,TRBV27,CASTSGSGANVLTF,TGTGCCAGCACATCGGGGTCTGGGGCCAACGTCCTGACTTTC
NA,NA,TRBJ1-1,TRBV28,CASTLRGLERAFF,TGTGCCAGCACTCTACGAGGGTTAGAAAGAGCTTTCTTT
NA,NA,TRBJ1-1,TRBV19,CASSSGGQNTEAFF,TGTGCCAGTAGTTCCGGGGGACAGAACACTGAAGCTTTCTTT
NA,NA,TRBJ2-2,TRBV15,CATSRRLDPGGELFF,TGTGCCACCAGCCGACGACTAGATCCCGGGGGGGAGCTGTTTTTT
NA,NA,TRBJ1-3,TRBV18,CASSPQGSGNTIYF,TGTGCCAGCTCACCACAGGGCTCTGGAAACACCATATATTTT
NA,TRBD1,TRBJ2-7,TRBV11-3,CASSFGIGTGTNEQYF,TGTGCCAGCAGCTTTGGAATCGGGACAGGGACAAACGAGCAGTACTTC
NA,NA,TRBJ2-3,TRBV9,CASSRSGRADTQYF,TGTGCCAGCAGCAGGAGCGGGCGGGCAGATACGCAGTATTTT
NA,NA,TRBJ2-3,TRBV28,CASSLWGETQYF,TGTGCCAGCAGTTTATGGGGGGAAACGCAGTATTTT
NA,NA,TRBJ2-7,TRBV10-3,CAISESVGYYEQYF,TGTGCCATCAGTGAGTCTGTCGGGTACTACGAGCAGTACTTC
NA,NA,TRBJ2-5,TRBV5-6,CASSLWGYGETQYF,TGTGCCAGCAGCTTATGGGGGTACGGAGAGACCCAGTACTTC
NA,NA,TRBJ2-7,TRBV20-1,CSATSLYEQYF,TGCAGTGCTACTAGTTTGTACGAGCAGTACTTC
many,TRBD2,TRBJ2-1,TRBV4-2,CASSQDGTSGYNEQFF,TGTGCCAGCAGCCAGGACGGGACTAGCGGATACAATGAGCAGTTCTTC